This T cell receptor beta chain appears in the sequencing data of a study of shared clonotypes between healthy human individuals. Study findings and constraints: Sorted-subset sequencing, rarefaction showed, was incomplete despite large depth.

Turning to this clone: Its antigen is undetermined.

Libraries were prepared by immunoSEQ multiplex PCR; TCRdb keeps only in-frame clonotypes and omits some of them. The sample records 2,500,000 or so clones, approximately 93% being singletons. Germline lookup yields CDR1 MDHEN and CDR2 SYDVKM. Trimming removed 7 bases from V and 3 bases from J, with 10 bases in between. This CDR3 has 12 amino acids. This sequence joins TRBV28 and TRBJ2-7; a possible D gene is TRBD1 (6 bases). The clonotype was recovered from a man younger than 30 in good health. Some clones in this sample may be carry-over from other donors' samples. Specimen: naive CD4+ T cells from PBMCs. Subset indicated: CD45RA+ positively selected. The CDR3 DNA reads as TGTGCCAGCAACGGACAGTACTACGAGCAGTACTTC. Its protein is CASNGQYYEQYF.